The clone carrying this T cell receptor (beta chain) was counted many times. As yet, its antigen is unknown. The CDR3 covers 14 residues. With 5 bases removed from V and 2 bases from J, the gap between germline ends came to 14 bases. From germline, CDR1 is SGHRS and CDR2 YFSETQ. These data are taken from a study of neurological immune-mediated disorders. TCRdb reprocessed the 5' RACE reads via MiXCR and lists one record per CDR3 protein. The profile shows around 46,000 distinct CDR3 sequences, about 1.8% of them singletons. Study observations and caveats: Among 34 multiple sclerosis patients, phylogenetic grouping put the repertoires of 18 into a single related-CDR3 cluster, a possible signature.

This sequence originates from a woman in her thirties or forties with multiple sclerosis. Input material: PBMCs. J is TRBJ2-7 and V is TRBV5-1, with a weak D call TRBD1 (6 bases). The CDR3 DNA follows: TGCGCCAGCAGTTCTCTCAGGGGAACCTACGAGCAGTACTTC. This sequence encodes CASSSLRGTYEQYF.